Shown below are 24 T cell receptor beta chains from a single sample sequenced in a study of Ad26.COV2.S vaccination and SARS-CoV-2 variants. The repertoire was sequenced with immunoSEQ multiplex PCR; TCRdb's copy has only in-frame clones and lacks some. The sample includes 200,000 to 300,000 clones, roughly nine tenths seen only once; the top ten take roughly 3%. Treatment indicated: some 19 received Ad26.COV2.S at low or high dose, single or two shots; five or six received placebo; per-sample allocation not given. Following the first vaccine or placebo injection, samples were taken on day 63. Sequences were derived from peripheral blood, sampled in a trial of Ad26.COV2.S vaccine versus placebo. These receptors were obtained from a person aged 18-65 years who received the Ad26.COV2.S COVID-19 vaccine or a placebo.

The chain links TRBV10-3 to TRBJ2-7, with no clear D. The V gene lost 3 bases and the J gene lost 5 bases, with 8 bases spanning the gap. Germline V CDR1 and CDR2: ENHRY, SYGVKD. The CDR3 extends over 12 amino acids. CDR3 amino acids: CAISDSLNEQYF. The CDR3 region has the DNA TGTGCCATCAGTGACAGTCTGAACGAGCAGTACTTC.

The chain combines TRBV14 with TRBJ1-5; 7 bases are shared with TRBD1. This CDR3 is 15 amino acids long. Germline V CDR1 and CDR2: SGHDN, FVKESK. V shed 4 bases and J 0 bases; nucleotides not matched to a gene: 3. CDR3 DNA sequence: TGTGCCAGCAGCCGTTCAGGGGGTAGCAATCAGCCCCAGCATTTT. It specifies CASSRSGGSNQPQHF.

V and J are TRBV4-3 and TRBJ1-2; D gene unclear. The CDR3 totals 15 residues. Trimming removed 0 bases at V and 3 bases at J, with 11 bases between. In germline, CDR1 is LGHNA, CDR2 YSLEER. In DNA form, the CDR3 reads TGCGCCAGCAGCCAAGATCAATCGCGGTACTATGGCTACACCTTC. Translation gives CASSQDQSRYYGYTF.

The CDR3 DNA follows: TGTGCCAGTAGTATAGCGGGAGAGCAGTACTTC. Protein product: CASSIAGEQYF. The chain links TRBV19 to TRBJ2-7; D perhaps matches TRBD2 (5 bases). V was cut by 1 base and J by 7 bases, with 5 bases left in between. Germline CDR1 reads LNHDA; CDR2 reads SQIVND (reference sequence). CDR3 length: 11 amino acids.

This chain's CDR3 is CAWSGPSYNSPLHF. The CDR3 coding sequence is TGTGCCTGGAGTGGCCCCTCCTATAATTCACCCCTCCACTTT. The V gene is TRBV30, the J gene TRBJ1-6; D not resolved. V lost 1 base, J lost 0 bases, and 4 bases lay in between. Germline V lookup: CDR1 GTSNPN, CDR2 SVGIG (reference sequence). CDR3 length equals 14 residues.

The chain joins TRBV21-1 to TRBJ2-7; the tabulated D call, TRBD2, remains unverified against the DNA. TRBV21-1 is reported as a pseudogene. The CDR3 has 13 residues. DNA of the CDR3: TGTGCCAGCGTCTACGGGAGGGACTACGAGCAGTACGTC. Translating gives CASVYGRDYEQYV.

This chain joins TRBV18 and TRBJ2-5; D gene uncertain. The CDR3 is 14 amino acids. The V and J ends lost 3 bases and 1 base respectively, with 9 bases between them. Germline V gene sequence: CDR1 KGHSH, CDR2 LQKENI. For the CDR3, the DNA is TGTGCCAGCTCACCGAAAAGGCTCCAAGAGACCCAGTACTTC. Translation gives CASSPKRLQETQYF.

With regard to this clone: A junction boundary mismatches the germline segment, possibly from a read error. Other nucleotide sequences from this sample produce the same CDR3. V usage is TRBV7-7 and J usage is TRBJ2-5; tentatively, D is TRBD2 (6 bases). The length of the CDR3 is 15 residues. The germline gives CDR1 SSHAT, CDR2 FNYEAQ (reference sequence). The CDR3: CASSLARGTQETQYF. DNA for the CDR3: TGTGCTAGCAGCTTAGCCCGGGGGACCCAAGAGACCCAGTACTTC.

The chain joins TRBV3-1 (or the pseudogene TRBV3-2) to TRBJ1-2; perhaps TRBD1 as D (5 bases). Germline V lookup: CDR1 LGHDT, CDR2 YNNKEL (reference sequence). V was cut by 7 bases and J by 4 bases, with 13 bases left in between. The CDR3 is made up of 13 amino acids. CDR3 nucleotides: TGTGCCAGCACTCGGAGGGGATTCTATGGCTACACCTTC. It translates to CASTRRGFYGYTF.

The J gene is TRBJ1-3, the V gene TRBV5-1; no definite D call. The CDR3 covers 13 residues. The germline CDR1 and CDR2 sequences are SGHRS and YFSETQ. V was pared by 7 bases and J by 0 bases, with 8 bases between. The CDR3 nucleotides are TGCGCCAGCGGGGATTTCTCTGGAAACACCATATATTTT. This codes for CASGDFSGNTIYF.

Concerning this clone: One end of the junction is discordant with germline, which a read error may explain. Within the sample, other DNA sequences also encode this same CDR3. J is TRBJ2-2 and V is TRBV5-8; 10 positions match TRBD2. Germline V lookup: CDR1 SGHTS, CDR2 YDEGEE. The CDR3 is 18 amino acids. The CDR3 sequence: CASSLASGGLTNTGELFF. CDR3 sequence (DNA): TGTGCTAGCAGCTTGGCTAGCGGGGGACTAACGAACACCGGGGAGCTGTTTTTT.

The chain recombines TRBV6-5 with TRBJ2-3; D is ambiguous. This CDR3 comprises 14 residues. The germline V gene encodes CDR1 MNHEY and CDR2 SVGAGI. V lost 0 bases and J 3 bases, leaving 7 bases between the germline ends. The CDR3 DNA reads TGTGCCAGCAGTTACTCTCGGTGGACAGATACGCAGTATTTT. Translated: CASSYSRWTDTQYF.

The chain has TRBV7-9 and TRBJ1-3; no clear D. The CDR3 is 15 residues long. Per the germline V gene, CDR1 is SEHNR and CDR2 is FQNEAQ (reference sequence). Trimming left V 0 bases short and J 0 bases short, with 6 bases between. The CDR3 bases are TGTGCCAGCAGCTTAGCGGGGAGCTCTGGAAACACCATATATTTT. Translating gives CASSLAGSSGNTIYF.

The rearrangement uses TRBV14 and TRBJ2-3, with no clear D. V was shortened by 6 bases and J by 3 bases, with 4 bases between the two germline ends. Germline V gives CDR1 SGHDN, CDR2 FVKESK. CDR3 length: 11 amino acids. CDR3 coding DNA: TGTGCCAGCAGGGGGACAGATACGCAGTATTTT. It codes for CASRGTDTQYF.

CDR3 loop: CAISEQWTGGGNTIYF. CDR3 bases: TGTGCCATCAGTGAGCAGTGGACAGGGGGTGGAAACACCATATATTTT. The chain joins TRBV10-3 to TRBJ1-3; 10 nucleotides line up with TRBD1. With 2 bases clipped from V and 3 bases from J, the junction kept 4 bases outside the gene matches. The CDR3 loop spans 16 amino acids. Germline V gene lookup returns CDR1 ENHRY and CDR2 SYGVKD.

The chain recombines TRBV5-6 with TRBJ1-6, with 7 positions matching TRBD1. The CDR3 has 17 amino acids. Germline-derived CDR1 and CDR2 are SGHDT and YYEEEE. V trimming: 4 bases; J trimming: 5 bases; junction bases outside the gene matches: 12. DNA for the CDR3: TGTGCCAGCAGCCCCGACCTCCAGGGGGGGGATAATTCACCCCTCCACTTT. Translating gives CASSPDLQGGDNSPLHF.

The gene calls are TRBV10-3 and TRBJ1-2, with 7 nucleotides matching TRBD1. The germline V gene encodes CDR1 ENHRY and CDR2 SYGVKD. The CDR3 loop spans 12 amino acids. Trimming cost V 10 bases and J 2 bases; bases outside gene matches: 4. The CDR3 DNA sequence: TGTGCCACTCAGACAGGGAACTATGGCTACACCTTC. This encodes CATQTGNYGYTF.

The chain recombines TRBV28 with TRBJ1-1; D is unclear. Germline V CDR1 and CDR2: MDHEN, SYDVKM. CDR3 size: 11 residues. Between the trimmed V and J ends, which lost 2 bases and 8 bases, there was a span of 6 bases. Here the CDR3 reads CASSLDWEAFF. The CDR3 DNA sequence: TGTGCCAGCAGTTTAGACTGGGAAGCTTTCTTT. Combining the CDR3 with reference TRBV28 and TRBJ1-1 gives the whole variable domain DVKVTQSSRYLVKRTGEKVFLECVQDMDHENMFWYRQDPGLGLRLIYFSYDVKMKEKGDIPEGYSVSREKKERFSLILESASTNQTSMYLCASSLDWEAFFGQGTRLTVV.

The chain couples TRBV3-1 (or the pseudogene TRBV3-2) to TRBJ2-2; 8 bases agree with TRBD2. Germline V gene sequence: CDR1 LGHDT, CDR2 YNNKEL (reference sequence). The J segment lost 3 bases and the V segment lost 1 base, leaving 1 base of the junction unmatched. The CDR3 is made up of 15 amino acids. The CDR3 DNA reads TGTGCCAGCAGCCAAGGACTAGCGTACACCGGGGAGCTGTTTTTT. It codes for CASSQGLAYTGELFF.

The rearrangement uses TRBV9 and TRBJ2-1; a weak D match, TRBD1 (6 bases). V was shortened by 2 bases and J by 2 bases, with 11 bases between the two germline ends. Germline CDR1 and CDR2: SGDLS and YYNGEE. This CDR3 contains 15 residues. The DNA of the CDR3 is TGTGCCAGCAGCGTTCTGGGGGCGGCCTACAATGAGCAGTTCTTC. Its translation: CASSVLGAAYNEQFF.

The CDR3 sequence: CASSPTRDSYGYTF. The DNA for the CDR3 is TGTGCCAGCTCACCAACCCGGGACTCCTATGGCTACACCTTC. This chain connects TRBV18 to TRBJ1-2; maybe TRBD1 (5 bases). This CDR3 spans 14 amino acids. Between the trimmed V and J ends, which lost 2 bases and 4 bases, there was a span of 11 bases. Germline assignment: CDR1 KGHSH and CDR2 LQKENI.

The chain has TRBV2 and TRBJ2-3; a weak D match, TRBD1 (6 bases). The CDR3 totals 15 residues. Germline-derived CDR1 and CDR2 are SNHLY and FYNNEI. V lost 7 bases and J lost 3, with 17 bases in between. In DNA, the CDR3 is TGTGCCAGCATGGACAGTCATTACAGGACAGATACGCAGTATTTT. It yields the protein CASMDSHYRTDTQYF.

The chain carries TRBV9 and TRBJ2-3; TRBD1 matches 11 bases. Trimming cost V 3 bases and J 7 bases; bases outside gene matches: 7. CDR1 and CDR2 (germline): SGDLS, YYNGEE. The CDR3 covers 15 residues. The CDR3 here is CASSAGQGAGNTQYF. The CDR3 DNA reads as TGTGCCAGCAGCGCCGGACAGGGGGCCGGGAATACGCAGTATTTT.

CDR3 residues: CASSQRQGTYGYTF. CDR3 sequence (DNA): TGCGCCAGCAGCCAAAGACAGGGGACCTATGGCTACACCTTC. V is TRBV4-3 and J is TRBJ1-2; 8 bases align to TRBD1. Germline V gene lookup returns CDR1 LGHNA and CDR2 YSLEER. After removal of 2 bases from V and 4 bases from J, the junction contained 3 bases not matched to a gene. The CDR3 loop spans 14 amino acids.